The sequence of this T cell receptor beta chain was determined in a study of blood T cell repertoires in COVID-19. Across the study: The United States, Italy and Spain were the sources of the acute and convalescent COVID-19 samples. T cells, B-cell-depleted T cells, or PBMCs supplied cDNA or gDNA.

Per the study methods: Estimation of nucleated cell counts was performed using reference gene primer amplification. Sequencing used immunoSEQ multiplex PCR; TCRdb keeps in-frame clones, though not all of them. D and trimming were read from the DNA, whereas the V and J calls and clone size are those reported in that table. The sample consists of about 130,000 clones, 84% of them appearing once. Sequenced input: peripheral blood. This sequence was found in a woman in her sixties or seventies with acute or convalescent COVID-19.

The CDR3 region is CASSFEAGRGYTF. CDR3 DNA sequence: TGCGCCAGCAGCTTTGAGGCAGGGCGAGGCTACACCTTC. The V call is TRBV5-1, the J call TRBJ1-2; tentatively, D is TRBD1 (5 bases). V was pared by 2 bases and J by 8 bases, with 13 bases between. In germline, CDR1 is SGHRS, CDR2 YFSETQ. The CDR3 has 13 residues.